This entry lists 18 T cell receptor beta chains sequenced from one sample in a study of blood T cell repertoires in COVID-19. Assay: immunoSEQ multiplex PCR; the TCRdb copy retains only in-frame clones and omits some. The sample shows roughly 140,000 clones, roughly three quarters of them seen only once. Sequenced sample: peripheral blood. The receptors were gathered from a woman aged 60-75 years with acute or convalescent COVID-19.

The rearrangement joins TRBV11-3 to TRBJ2-2; D unclear. Germline values: CDR1 SGHNT, CDR2 YENEEA. The CDR3 consists of 15 residues. Deletions cut 1 base from V and 5 bases from J, with 11 bases between. In nucleotides, the CDR3 is TGTGCCAGCAGCTTAGGGCCACGGCGGACCGGGGAGCTGTTTTTT. Its protein is CASSLGPRRTGELFF.

The sample holds a few counts of this clone. This chain links TRBV19 with TRBJ1-5, with TRBD1 identical over 7 bases. Germline V CDR1 and CDR2: LNHDA, SQIVND (reference sequence). This CDR3 contains 15 residues. V lost 1 base, J lost 5 bases, and 5 bases stayed unmatched. The CDR3 DNA is TGTGCCAGTAGTATAGTGGACAGGACAGATCAGCCCCAGCATTTT. Translation: CASSIVDRTDQPQHF.

In the case of this clone: Additional DNA sequences in this sample encode the identical CDR3. The rearrangement uses TRBV3-1 (or the pseudogene TRBV3-2) and TRBJ2-7; D ambiguous. The CDR3 runs 12 residues. CDR1 and CDR2 from the germline V gene are LGHDT and YNNKEL (reference sequence). V shed 6 bases and J shed 0 bases, with 6 bases lying between them. The CDR3 here is CASSHSSYEQYF. The CDR3 coding sequence is TGTGCCAGCAGTCATAGCTCCTACGAGCAGTACTTC.

The chain links TRBV5-1 to TRBJ2-2; TRBD1 aligns across 10 bases. Germline V gene sequence: CDR1 SGHRS, CDR2 YFSETQ. The CDR3 is 16 residues long. J gave up 1 base and V 4 bases, and 4 bases lay outside the gene matches. The chain's CDR3 is CASSPGQGGNTGELFF. CDR3 sequence (DNA): TGCGCCAGCAGCCCCGGACAGGGGGGGAACACCGGGGAGCTGTTTTTT. Looking up the rest from reference TRBV5-1 and TRBJ2-2 gives the full variable domain: KAGVTQTPRYLIKTRGQQVTLSCSPISGHRSVSWYQQTPGQGLQFLFEYFSETQRNKGNFPGRFSGRQFSNSRSEMNVSTLELGDSALYLCASSPGQGGNTGELFFGEGSRLTVL.

The chain carries TRBV5-8 and TRBJ1-1; D is perhaps TRBD1 (5 bases). Germline V gives CDR1 SGHTS, CDR2 YDEGEE. V lost 0 bases to trimming and J lost 5 bases, with 8 bases between them. The CDR3 consists of 13 residues. Here the CDR3 reads CASSLVGHTEAFF. The CDR3 DNA follows: TGTGCCAGCAGCTTGGTGGGGCATACTGAAGCTTTCTTT.

This clone was counted a few times. The gene calls are TRBV6-2 or TRBV6-3 and TRBJ1-4, with no clear D. CDR1 and CDR2 from the germline V gene are MNHEY and SVGEGT. The CDR3 has 15 residues. With 2 bases removed from V and 7 bases from J, the gap between germline ends came to 14 bases. The CDR3 nucleotides read TGTGCCAGCAGTTACGGTCTAGATTGGGTTGAAAAACTGTTTTTT. As protein: CASSYGLDWVEKLFF.

This sequence joins TRBV4-1 and TRBJ2-7; D is perhaps TRBD1 (6 bases). The V gene's germline CDR1 is MGHRA and CDR2 YSYEKL. Trimming stripped 5 bases from V and 8 bases from J, with 19 bases between. The CDR3 extends over 14 amino acids. The DNA for the CDR3 is TGCGCCAGCAGCTTTGGGATAAACAGGGCAAAGCAGTACTTC. It yields the protein CASSFGINRAKQYF.

The chain uses TRBV5-3 and TRBJ2-1, with 9 nucleotides matching TRBD2. TRBV5-3 is designated an ORF whose function remains uncertain. The CDR3 is 18 residues long. Germline trimming cut 4 bases from V and 4 bases from J; bases unmatched to any gene: 15. The CDR3 region has the DNA TGTGCCAGAAGCCAGGGACTAGCTTACGACCTAGAATACAATGAGCAGTTCTTC. Amino acid sequence: CARSQGLAYDLEYNEQFF.

The chain joins TRBV28 to TRBJ2-7, with 8 bases matching TRBD1. The CDR3 length is 22 residues. V trimming: 1 base; J trimming: 0 bases; junction bases outside the gene matches: 23. Germline V gives CDR1 MDHEN, CDR2 SYDVKM. CDR3 nucleotides: TGTGCCAGCAGTTTATCTCACCCAAGACAGGGGCGGAGAAGGAGAATCTCCTACGAGCAGTACTTC. Translated: CASSLSHPRQGRRRRISYEQYF.

The rearrangement links TRBV28 to TRBJ1-5; the D gene is possibly TRBD1 (5 bases). CDR3 size: 16 residues. V was trimmed by 5 bases and J by 6 bases, leaving 20 bases between them. Germline lookup yields CDR1 MDHEN and CDR2 SYDVKM. In nucleotides, the CDR3 is TGTGCCAGCAGTCTGCCGGGGGGATCAAGGGGTCAGCCCCAGCATTTT. This sequence encodes CASSLPGGSRGQPQHF.

The chain carries TRBV28 and TRBJ2-3; TRBD1 matches at 12 bases. The germline V gene encodes CDR1 MDHEN and CDR2 SYDVKM. The length of the CDR3 is 15 residues. The J segment lost 6 bases and the V segment lost 5 bases, leaving 6 bases of the junction unmatched. The CDR3 reads CASSPRDRGRDTQYF. CDR3 nucleotide sequence: TGTGCCAGCAGTCCTAGGGACAGGGGGCGTGATACGCAGTATTTT.

The rearrangement uses TRBV24-1 and TRBJ2-1; weak D call: TRBD1 (5 bases). CDR1 is KGHDR and CDR2 is SFDVKD in the germline V gene. Trimming removed 0 bases at V and 5 bases at J, with 10 bases between. This CDR3 comprises 15 residues. The CDR3 DNA follows: TGTGCCACCAGTGATTTGAGGGGCACCGACAATGAGCAGTTCTTC. It encodes CATSDLRGTDNEQFF.

The V call is TRBV7-9, the J call TRBJ2-3; 8 bases map to TRBD2. Per germline, CDR1 SEHNR and CDR2 FQNEAQ (reference sequence). The CDR3 totals 15 residues. V was clipped by 5 bases and J by 3 bases; unmatched bases: 7. CDR3 bases: TGTGCCAGCAGCCGACGACTAGCGCGAACAGATACGCAGTATTTT. Translated, it gives CASSRRLARTDTQYF.

This chain links TRBV15 with TRBJ2-5; D is possibly TRBD2 (7 bases). Germline CDR1 LNHNV, CDR2 YYDKDF (reference sequence). CDR3 length: 18 amino acids. Trimming removed 3 bases from V and 3 bases from J, with 23 bases in between. For the CDR3, the DNA is TGTGCCACCAGCAGGGGGAGGGGGGACCCTCCCGGGAAAGAGACCCAGTACTTC. Its translation is CATSRGRGDPPGKETQYF.

The V call is TRBV19, the J call TRBJ2-5; D may be TRBD2 (5 bases). Germline V gene sequence: CDR1 LNHDA, CDR2 SQIVND (reference sequence). V shed 3 bases and J shed 5 bases, with 16 bases lying between them. The CDR3 is 15 amino acids. The CDR3 DNA reads as TGTGCCAGTAGTATCGGGGAACTTGGGGTGGAGACCCAGTACTTC. This sequence encodes CASSIGELGVETQYF. Full variable domain (rest looked up from reference TRBV19 and TRBJ2-5): DGGITQSPKYLFRKEGQNVTLSCEQNLNHDAMYWYRQDPGQGLRLIYYSQIVNDFQKGDIAEGYSVSREKKESFPLTVTSAQKNPTAFYLCASSIGELGVETQYFGPGTRLLVL.

In its sample, this clone was seen once. This rearrangement joins TRBV6-1 to TRBJ2-2, with D hard to call. The germline gives CDR1 MNHNS, CDR2 SASEGT. The CDR3 spans 15 residues. V lost 2 bases, J lost 4 bases, and 11 bases lay in between. The CDR3 reads CASSEILGLTGELFF. The DNA of the CDR3 is TGTGCCAGCAGTGAAATCCTAGGTCTCACCGGGGAGCTGTTTTTT.

In this sample, this clone turned up a few times. The chain links TRBV10-3 to TRBJ2-3, with 8 bases aligning to TRBD1. This CDR3 has 15 amino acids. With 8 bases clipped from V and 5 bases from J, the junction kept 12 bases outside the gene matches. Germline V lookup: CDR1 ENHRY, CDR2 SYGVKD. The CDR3 DNA sequence: TGTGCCATCCGACAGGGGATGTTCATGGAAGATACGCAGTATTTT. Amino acids: CAIRQGMFMEDTQYF.

This clone occurred a few times. V and J are TRBV4-1 and TRBJ2-5; D unresolved. The germline V gene has CDR1 MGHRA and CDR2 YSYEKL. Trimming stripped 0 bases from V and 1 base from J, with 9 bases between. The CDR3 sequence is 15 residues long. The CDR3, as DNA: TGCGCCAGCAGCCAAGAACGGTGGGCCCAAGAGACCCAGTACTTC. The encoded protein is CASSQERWAQETQYF.